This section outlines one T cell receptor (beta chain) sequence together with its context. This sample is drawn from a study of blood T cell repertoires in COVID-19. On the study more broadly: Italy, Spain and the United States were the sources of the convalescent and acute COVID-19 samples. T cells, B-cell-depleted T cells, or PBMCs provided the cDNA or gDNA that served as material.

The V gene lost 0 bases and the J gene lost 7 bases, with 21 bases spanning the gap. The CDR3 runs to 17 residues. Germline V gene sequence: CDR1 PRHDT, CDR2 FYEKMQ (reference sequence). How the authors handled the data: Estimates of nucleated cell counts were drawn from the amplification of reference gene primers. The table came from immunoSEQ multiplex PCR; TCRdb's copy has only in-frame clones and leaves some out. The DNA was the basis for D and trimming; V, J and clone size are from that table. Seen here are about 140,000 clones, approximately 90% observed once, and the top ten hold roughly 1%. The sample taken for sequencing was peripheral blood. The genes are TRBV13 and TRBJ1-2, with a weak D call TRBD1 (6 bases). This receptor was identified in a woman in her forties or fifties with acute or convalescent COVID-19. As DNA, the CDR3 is TGTGCCAGCAGCTTAGGCCGGCAGCGGGGGGCGCAGGTTGGCTACACCTTC. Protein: CASSLGRQRGAQVGYTF. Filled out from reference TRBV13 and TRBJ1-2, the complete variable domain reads AAGVIQSPRHLIKEKRETATLKCYPIPRHDTVYWYQQGPGQDPQFLISFYEKMQSDKGSIPDRFSAQQFSDYHSELNMSSLELGDSALYFCASSLGRQRGAQVGYTFGSGTRLTVV.